This entry lists 10 T cell receptor beta chains sequenced from one sample in a study of beta chain features in type 1 diabetes. Reverse transcription of all isolated RNA meant that expressed TCRB transcripts were sequenced. Sequencing used immunoSEQ multiplex PCR; TCRdb keeps in-frame clones, though not all of them. This table holds approximately 300,000 clones, 11% found once. Sequenced input: naive CD4+ T cells from blood. Receptors originate from a woman aged 25-40 years in good health.

There are a few counts of this clone. Other nucleotide sequences from this sample produce the same CDR3. The genes are TRBV7-9 and TRBJ2-7; 9 bases are shared with TRBD1. This CDR3 has 14 amino acids. From germline, CDR1 is SEHNR and CDR2 FQNEAQ (reference sequence). After removal of 5 bases from V and 5 bases from J, the junction contained 7 bases not matched to a gene. The CDR3 here is CASSPRTGGDEQYF. CDR3 DNA sequence: TGTGCCAGCAGCCCGAGAACAGGGGGCGACGAGCAGTACTTC.

V is TRBV28 and J is TRBJ2-7; tentatively, D is TRBD1 (5 bases). Germline CDR1 and CDR2: MDHEN and SYDVKM. Trimming cost V 2 bases and J 0 bases, with 8 bases left between them. The CDR3 runs 14 residues. The CDR3 loop reads CASSLQGSSYEQYF. For the CDR3, the DNA is TGTGCCAGCAGTTTACAGGGTAGCTCCTACGAGCAGTACTTC.

This clone appeared a few times. V and J are TRBV28 and TRBJ1-2, with a tentative D call TRBD1 (6 bases). CDR3 size: 13 residues. Looked up from germline, CDR1 is MDHEN and CDR2 is SYDVKM. The CDR3 region has the DNA TGTGTCACCCGGGACAAACGTTTTTATGGCTACACCTTC. Translating gives CVTRDKRFYGYTF.

Only a few counts were recorded for this clone. The CDR3 bases are TGTGCCAGCTCACCACCTCTAGGACTAGCGGCTAGCAATGAGCAGTTCTTC. Residues: CASSPPLGLAASNEQFF. V usage is TRBV18 and J usage is TRBJ2-1; 10 nucleotides line up with TRBD2. V shed 0 bases, J shed 6 bases, and the junction held 8 bases outside the gene matches. The CDR3 extends over 17 amino acids. Germline CDR1 and CDR2: KGHSH and LQKENI. Filled out from reference TRBV18 and TRBJ2-1, the complete variable domain reads NAGVMQNPRHLVRRRGQEARLRCSPMKGHSHVYWYRQLPEEGLKFMVYLQKENIIDESGMPKERFSAEFPKEGPSILRIQQVVRGDSAAYFCASSPPLGLAASNEQFFGPGTRLTVL.

This clone showed up just a few times. V usage is TRBV5-4 and J usage is TRBJ2-7; 7 bases line up with TRBD1. The CDR3 totals 13 residues. V gave up 4 bases and J gave up 3 bases; unmatched junction bases: 4. Per germline, CDR1 SGHNT and CDR2 YYREEE (reference sequence). CDR3 sequence: CASSHRDSYEQYF. The DNA for the CDR3 is TGTGCCAGCAGCCATAGGGACAGCTACGAGCAGTACTTC.

This clone was detected only a few times. The CDR3 DNA follows: TGTGCCAGCAGCTTTAGCGGGAGCGTTAGGAATGAGCAGTTCTTC. This encodes CASSFSGSVRNEQFF. The rearrangement joins TRBV7-8 to TRBJ2-1; TRBD2 matches 9 bases. Trimming removed 3 bases from V and 7 bases from J; junction bases left unmatched: 7. Germline loops: CDR1 SGHVS, CDR2 FQNEAQ. The CDR3 has 15 amino acids. The full variable domain, its missing parts supplied by reference TRBV7-8 and TRBJ2-1, is GAGVSQSPRYKVAKRGQDVALRCDPISGHVSLFWYQQALGQGPEFLTYFQNEAQLDKSGLPSDRFFAERPEGSVSTLKIQRTQQEDSAVYLCASSFSGSVRNEQFFGPGTRLTVL.

V usage is TRBV30 and J usage is TRBJ2-1; tentatively, D is TRBD2 (6 bases). With 3 bases removed from V and 7 bases from J, the gap between germline ends came to 16 bases. Germline loops: CDR1 GTSNPN, CDR2 SVGIG (reference sequence). The CDR3 covers 14 residues. The CDR3 coding sequence is TGTGCCTGGAGGCGGGATAACGTGGGGAATGAGCAGTTCTTC. This translates into CAWRRDNVGNEQFF.

A few counts support this clone. J is TRBJ2-7 and V is TRBV5-1, with 7 bases identical to TRBD2. The V gene end was trimmed by 0 bases and the J gene end by 11 bases; junction bases not matched to a gene: 11. Germline lookup yields CDR1 SGHRS and CDR2 YFSETQ. The CDR3 is made up of 14 amino acids. CDR3 amino acids: CASSLALAEAREYF. The DNA of the CDR3 is TGCGCCAGCAGCTTGGCCCTAGCGGAGGCCCGGGAGTACTTC.

This chain links TRBV29-1 with TRBJ2-1; 7 nucleotides align to TRBD2. J gave up 6 bases and V 5 bases, and 16 bases lay outside the gene matches. In germline, CDR1 is SQVTM, CDR2 ANQGSEA. The CDR3 covers 16 residues. CDR3 sequence: CSVLFLRTRNSNEQFF. The CDR3 coding sequence is TGCAGCGTTCTTTTCCTCCGGACTAGAAATTCCAATGAGCAGTTCTTC.

The gene calls are TRBV2 and TRBJ2-5; 7 nucleotides agree with TRBD1. The CDR3 has 15 residues. Germline loops: CDR1 SNHLY, CDR2 FYNNEI. Trimming cost V 0 bases and J 5 bases; bases outside gene matches: 6. The CDR3 spells CASSEALGTAETQYF. The CDR3 DNA follows: TGTGCCAGCAGTGAAGCGCTAGGGACAGCGGAGACCCAGTACTTC.